The 5 T cell receptor beta chains below all came from one sample that was sequenced in a study of blood T cells in healthy people across ages. Through a sample-barcoded 5' primer and a J-beta primer mix, a second PCR was run for about 6 to 11 cycles. TCRdb recomputed calls from the 5' RACE reads with MiXCR, one row per CDR3 protein. The profile shows approximately 1.5 million distinct CDR3 sequences, roughly 32% of them singletons. Sequences were obtained from blood. These TCRs come from a woman in her twenties or thirties in good health.

V is TRBV28 and J is TRBJ2-7; D uncertain. The ends were cut back, 5 bases at V and 6 bases at J, with 11 bases in the middle. Looked up from germline, CDR1 is MDHEN and CDR2 is SYDVKM. The CDR3 is 12 amino acids. The CDR3 sequence: CASSHILGEQYF. The CDR3 DNA follows: TGTGCCAGCAGTCACATCCTGGGCGAGCAGTACTTC.

This chain links TRBV10-3 with TRBJ2-5; D unclear. In germline, CDR1 is ENHRY, CDR2 SYGVKD. This CDR3 contains 14 residues. The V gene lost 5 bases and the J gene lost 2 bases, with 12 bases spanning the gap. For the CDR3, the DNA is TGTGCCATCAGTTCCGGGCCGGTGCAAGAGACCCAGTACTTC. Its protein product is CAISSGPVQETQYF.

The chain carries TRBV3-1 and TRBJ2-1; D call uncertain. The CDR3 runs to 15 residues. Germline V CDR1 and CDR2: LGHDT, YNNKEL (reference sequence). Trimming removed 0 bases at V and 2 bases at J, with 8 bases between. In DNA, the CDR3 is TGTGCCAGCAGCCAAGAATTAGCCGCCTACAATGAGCAGTTCTTC. Translation: CASSQELAAYNEQFF.

This clonotype has more than one count but fewer than ten. The chain uses TRBV5-1 and TRBJ2-3, with a tentative D call TRBD1 (6 bases). With 4 bases removed from V and 6 bases from J, the gap between germline ends came to 18 bases. Germline V CDR1 and CDR2: SGHRS, YFSETQ. The CDR3 loop spans 15 amino acids. CDR3 residues: CASSKDSGPWDTQYF. The CDR3 nucleotides are TGCGCCAGCAGCAAGGACAGTGGCCCGTGGGATACGCAGTATTTT.

This clonotype was picked up a small number of times. DNA of the CDR3: TGCAGCGTTCGGACTTCGAAGAGGGAGCAGTACTTC. This translates into CSVRTSKREQYF. The V gene is TRBV29-1, the J gene TRBJ2-7; D may be TRBD2 (5 bases). Trimming removed 5 bases from V and 7 bases from J, with 15 bases in between. The CDR3 contains 12 residues. Germline assignment: CDR1 SQVTM and CDR2 ANQGSEA.